A single sample is the source of the 2 T cell receptor beta chains below, sequenced in a study of cytomegalovirus exposure and HLA in healthy donors. PCR employed 60 Vbeta and 13 Jbeta primers. Measured with immunoSEQ multiplex PCR; TCRdb has only the in-frame clones, and not every one. The sample lists about 140,000 clones, 70% to 80% seen once, with about 10% in the top ten. The specimen was PBMCs. All receptors come from a woman aged 45-60 years in good health and CMV-seropositive.

The CDR3 spells CAWSAWTGATQETQYF. CDR3 DNA: TGTGCCTGGAGTGCTTGGACAGGGGCAACCCAAGAGACCCAGTACTTC. This sequence joins TRBV30 and TRBJ2-5, with TRBD1 identical over 9 bases. The germline gives CDR1 GTSNPN, CDR2 SVGIG (reference sequence). J gave up 1 base and V 1 base, and 7 bases lay outside the gene matches. The CDR3 loop spans 16 amino acids.

Here the CDR3 DNA reads TGTGCCAGCAGTGCCCCTCCCCCCCAGGGCACTGAAGCTTTCTTT. Encoded protein: CASSAPPPQGTEAFF. The genes are TRBV28 and TRBJ1-1, with a weak D call TRBD1 (5 bases). The CDR3 has 15 amino acids. CDR1 is MDHEN, CDR2 SYDVKM, per germline. Trimming took off 5 bases at V and 4 bases at J, with 17 bases between the two ends.